This T cell receptor beta chain stems from a study of shared clonotypes between healthy human individuals. About the research overall: The study used three CD4 naive, three CD4 memory, two CD8 naive and one CD8 memory plate per donor.

This clone was seen a handful of times. The germline CDR1 and CDR2 sequences are SSHAT and FNYEAQ (reference sequence). Trimming cost V 4 bases and J 8 bases, with 15 bases left between them. The CDR3 consists of 14 residues. The table came from immunoSEQ multiplex PCR; TCRdb's copy has only in-frame clones and leaves some out. Of about 640,000 clones listed, about three quarters were seen once; the top ten hold about 1.7%. Caucasian adults residing in Nashville, Tennessee made up all the donors. Input material: memory CD4+ T cells sorted from blood. Subset here: CD45RA-negative fraction. V usage is TRBV7-7 and J usage is TRBJ2-1, with D tentatively TRBD1 (6 bases). This clonotype was obtained from a woman in her 30s in good health. CDR3 coding DNA: TGTGCCAGCAGCTCTAAACCAGGGGTTTATGAGCAGTTCTTC. Translating it yields CASSSKPGVYEQFF.